Here is one T cell receptor beta chain with its context. Its antigen is undetermined. Repertoires were sampled repeatedly during chemoradiotherapy. The entry originates in a study of chemoradiotherapy in HPV16-positive cancers. General study findings and limits: HPV-responsive T-cell expansion during chemoradiotherapy was linked to improved recurrence-free survival in HPV16-positive patients.

This table comes from immunoSEQ multiplex PCR, and its TCRdb copy is limited to in-frame clones, with some not included. The sample has about 4,700 clones, about 83% seen once; the top ten hold roughly 8.1%. Germline loops: CDR1 SGHRS, CDR2 YFSETQ. Trimming pared 4 bases from V and 0 bases from J, leaving 10 bases between. CDR3 length equals 14 residues. The sample here was tumor tissue, taken from a patient who underwent chemoradiotherapy. The chain carries TRBV5-1 and TRBJ1-1; D may be TRBD1 (6 bases). The receptor's source is a human donor with HPV-associated anogenital cancer. The chain's CDR3 is CASSGRGMNTEAFF. CDR3 nucleotide sequence: TGCGCCAGCAGCGGCAGGGGTATGAACACTGAAGCTTTCTTT. The variable domain in full, with the rest retrieved from reference TRBV5-1 and TRBJ1-1, is KAGVTQTPRYLIKTRGQQVTLSCSPISGHRSVSWYQQTPGQGLQFLFEYFSETQRNKGNFPGRFSGRQFSNSRSEMNVSTLELGDSALYLCASSGRGMNTEAFFGQGTRLTVV.